Listed below are T cell receptor beta chains from one sample, sequenced in a study of OX40 agonist ivuxolimab in advanced cancers. The table came from immunoSEQ multiplex PCR; TCRdb's copy has only in-frame clones and leaves some out. The sample lists roughly 49,000 clones, roughly four fifths occurring once. The sample was CD4+ or CD8+ T cells sorted from blood, taken in a trial of the OX40 agonist ivuxolimab. The receptor source for this set is an adult with an advanced solid tumor such as melanoma, head and neck, liver or kidney cancer. Both conserved end residues are part of each CDR3. The D gene is left open where the match is weak. Part of the rows lack a size; the others show once, few, many or a class for expanded clones.

CDR3aa: CASSWTSGDKETQYF
CDR3nt: TGTGCCAGCAGCTGGACTAGCGGGGATAAAGAGACCCAGTACTTC
j_gene: TRBJ2-5
d_gene: TRBD2
abundance: NA
v_gene: TRBV7-2
len: 15

CDR3aa: CASSQFLGQGFYEQYF
CDR3nt: TGTGCCAGCAGCCAATTTCTCGGACAGGGATTCTACGAGCAGTACTTC
j_gene: TRBJ2-7
d_gene: TRBD1
abundance: NA
v_gene: TRBV4-2
len: 16

CDR3aa: CASSASVGVGDQPQHF
CDR3nt: TGTGCCAGCAGTGCGTCTGTCGGAGTAGGGGATCAGCCCCAGCATTTT
j_gene: TRBJ1-5
d_gene: NA
abundance: NA
v_gene: TRBV6-1
len: 16

CDR3aa: CASSPGTTEAFF
CDR3nt: TGTGCCAGTAGTCCCGGGACAACTGAAGCTTTCTTT
j_gene: TRBJ1-1
d_gene: NA
abundance: NA
v_gene: TRBV19
len: 12

CDR3aa: CASSGGGSTNEKLFF
CDR3nt: TGTGCCAGCAGCGGCGGGGGTTCAACTAATGAAAAACTGTTTTTT
j_gene: TRBJ1-4
d_gene: NA
abundance: NA
v_gene: TRBV5-4
len: 15

CDR3aa: CASSIVDSAIIGYTF
CDR3nt: TGTGCCAGTAGTATAGTTGACAGTGCGATTATCGGCTACACCTTC
j_gene: TRBJ1-2
d_gene: NA
abundance: NA
v_gene: TRBV19
len: 15

CDR3aa: CASSLQGTGELFF
CDR3nt: TGCGCCAGCAGCCTCCAGGGTACCGGGGAGCTGTTTTTT
j_gene: TRBJ2-2
d_gene: NA
abundance: NA
v_gene: TRBV10-1
len: 13

CDR3aa: CASSLTVLQPNTEAFF
CDR3nt: TGTGCCAGCAGCTTAACCGTTCTGCAGCCGAACACTGAAGCTTTCTTT
j_gene: TRBJ1-1
d_gene: NA
abundance: few
v_gene: TRBV7-2
len: 16

CDR3aa: CASSLSGPEQYF
CDR3nt: TGTGCCAGCAGCTTATCTGGTCCCGAGCAGTACTTC
j_gene: TRBJ2-7
d_gene: NA
abundance: NA
v_gene: TRBV7-9
len: 12

CDR3aa: CASTEGGRDEQFF
CDR3nt: TGCGCCAGCACCGAGGGGGGGAGGGATGAGCAGTTCTTC
j_gene: TRBJ2-1
d_gene: NA
abundance: NA
v_gene: TRBV10-2
len: 13

CDR3aa: CASSVGRVDTQYF
CDR3nt: TGTGCCAGCAGCGTAGGGAGGGTGGATACGCAGTATTTT
j_gene: TRBJ2-3
d_gene: NA
abundance: NA
v_gene: TRBV9
len: 13

CDR3aa: CASIRQGSGETQYF
CDR3nt: TGTGCCAGCATCAGACAGGGCTCTGGGGAGACCCAGTACTTC
j_gene: TRBJ2-5
d_gene: TRBD1
abundance: NA
v_gene: TRBV5-6
len: 14

CDR3aa: CAISGTGATNEKLFF
CDR3nt: TGTGCCATCAGTGGGACAGGTGCAACTAATGAAAAACTGTTTTTT
j_gene: TRBJ1-4
d_gene: TRBD1
abundance: NA
v_gene: TRBV10-3
len: 15

CDR3aa: CASSMGLAGGYNEQFF
CDR3nt: TGTGCCAGCAGCATGGGACTAGCGGGGGGGTACAATGAGCAGTTCTTC
j_gene: TRBJ2-1
d_gene: TRBD2
abundance: NA
v_gene: TRBV7-2
len: 16

CDR3aa: CASSLGSAALYEQYF
CDR3nt: TGCGCCAGCAGCTTGGGCAGCGCTGCCCTCTACGAGCAGTACTTC
j_gene: TRBJ2-7
d_gene: NA
abundance: NA
v_gene: TRBV5-1
len: 15

CDR3aa: CARGTDRGGYTF
CDR3nt: TGTGCCCGTGGGACAGACCGGGGTGGCTACACCTTC
j_gene: TRBJ1-2
d_gene: TRBD1
abundance: NA
v_gene: TRBV2
len: 12

CDR3aa: CASSIDRLSYEQYF
CDR3nt: TGTGCCAGTAGTATAGATCGACTCTCCTACGAGCAGTACTTC
j_gene: TRBJ2-7
d_gene: NA
abundance: NA
v_gene: TRBV19
len: 14

CDR3aa: CASRPGLASDTQYF
CDR3nt: TGTGCCAGCAGGCCGGGACTAGCATCAGATACGCAGTATTTT
j_gene: TRBJ2-3
d_gene: TRBD2
abundance: NA
v_gene: TRBV2
len: 14

CDR3aa: CASSGGQGYEQYF
CDR3nt: TGCGCCAGCAGCGGGGGACAGGGCTACGAGCAGTACTTC
j_gene: TRBJ2-7
d_gene: TRBD1
abundance: few
v_gene: TRBV5-1
len: 13

CDR3aa: CASSEPAIHEQYF
CDR3nt: TGTGCCAGCAGTGAACCAGCGATCCACGAGCAGTACTTC
j_gene: TRBJ2-7
d_gene: NA
abundance: NA
v_gene: TRBV6-1
len: 13

CDR3aa: CATGPGMSEAFF
CDR3nt: TGTGCCACGGGTCCGGGAATGTCTGAAGCTTTCTTT
j_gene: TRBJ1-1
d_gene: NA
abundance: NA
v_gene: TRBV6-5
len: 12

CDR3aa: CASSSGTGKWTQYF
CDR3nt: TGTGCCAGCAGTTCCGGGACCGGGAAATGGACCCAGTACTTC
j_gene: TRBJ2-5
d_gene: NA
abundance: once
v_gene: TRBV28
len: 14

CDR3aa: CASSQDLAGWEKLFF
CDR3nt: TGTGCCAGCAGCCAAGATTTAGCAGGGTGGGAAAAACTGTTTTTT
j_gene: TRBJ1-4
d_gene: NA
abundance: NA
v_gene: TRBV4-2
len: 15

CDR3aa: CASSSDQRTEAFF
CDR3nt: TGTGCCAGCAGTTCTGATCAGCGTACTGAAGCTTTCTTT
j_gene: TRBJ1-1
d_gene: NA
abundance: NA
v_gene: TRBV6-5
len: 13

CDR3aa: CASSSRRQGFYGYTF
CDR3nt: TGTGCCAGCAGCTCACGTAGACAGGGGTTCTATGGCTACACCTTC
j_gene: TRBJ1-2
d_gene: TRBD1
abundance: once
v_gene: TRBV7-2
len: 15

CDR3aa: CASSAGQATEAFF
CDR3nt: TGTGCCAGCAGTGCCGGCCAAGCCACTGAAGCTTTCTTT
j_gene: TRBJ1-1
d_gene: NA
abundance: NA
v_gene: TRBV6-4
len: 13

CDR3aa: CASSPDRWNTIYF
CDR3nt: TGCGCCAGCAGCCCGGACAGGTGGAACACCATATATTTT
j_gene: TRBJ1-3
d_gene: TRBD1
abundance: NA
v_gene: TRBV5-1
len: 13

CDR3aa: CASSPSQGLYNEQFF
CDR3nt: TGTGCCAGCTCACCTTCCCAGGGTCTCTACAATGAGCAGTTCTTC
j_gene: TRBJ2-1
d_gene: NA
abundance: NA
v_gene: TRBV18
len: 15

CDR3aa: CASEETGNNEQFF
CDR3nt: TGCGCCAGCGAGGAGACAGGGAACAATGAGCAGTTCTTC
j_gene: TRBJ2-1
d_gene: TRBD1
abundance: once
v_gene: TRBV5-1
len: 13

CDR3aa: CASSLGGRDEQFF
CDR3nt: TGTGCCAGCAGTCTAGGGGGACGCGATGAGCAGTTCTTC
j_gene: TRBJ2-1
d_gene: NA
abundance: NA
v_gene: TRBV6-1
len: 13

CDR3aa: CASKGDFPNTEAFF
CDR3nt: TGCGCCAGCAAGGGCGACTTTCCGAACACTGAAGCTTTCTTT
j_gene: TRBJ1-1
d_gene: NA
abundance: NA
v_gene: TRBV4-3
len: 14

CDR3aa: CASSDSLAGNTIYF
CDR3nt: TGTGCCAGCAGTGACAGTTTAGCCGGAAACACCATATATTTT
j_gene: TRBJ1-3
d_gene: NA
abundance: NA
v_gene: TRBV27
len: 14

CDR3aa: CASSPTSGGTEAFF
CDR3nt: TGCGCCAGCAGCCCTACCTCCGGCGGCACTGAAGCTTTCTTT
j_gene: TRBJ1-1
d_gene: NA
abundance: NA
v_gene: TRBV5-1
len: 14

CDR3aa: CAIRPSLGVTAFGYTF
CDR3nt: TGTGCCATCAGGCCCTCCCTGGGTGTTACGGCGTTTGGCTACACCTTC
j_gene: TRBJ1-2
d_gene: NA
abundance: NA
v_gene: TRBV10-3
len: 16

CDR3aa: CASSIRQTNQPQHF
CDR3nt: TGTGCCAGTAGTATTCGACAGACCAATCAGCCCCAGCATTTT
j_gene: TRBJ1-5
d_gene: NA
abundance: NA
v_gene: TRBV19
len: 14

CDR3aa: CASSATGNYGYTF
CDR3nt: TGCGCCAGCAGCGCGACAGGGAACTATGGCTACACCTTC
j_gene: TRBJ1-2
d_gene: TRBD1
abundance: NA
v_gene: TRBV5-1
len: 13

CDR3aa: CASSRPPGHLTDTQYF
CDR3nt: TGTGCCAGCAGCCGACCCCCGGGACATCTCACAGATACGCAGTATTTT
j_gene: TRBJ2-3
d_gene: NA
abundance: NA
v_gene: TRBV13
len: 16

CDR3aa: CASSSVTGGGETQYF
CDR3nt: TGTGCCAGCAGCAGCGTCACAGGGGGCGGAGAGACCCAGTACTTC
j_gene: TRBJ2-5
d_gene: TRBD1
abundance: NA
v_gene: TRBV5-4
len: 15

CDR3aa: CASSFQPNQPQHF
CDR3nt: TGTGCCAGCAGCTTTCAGCCCAATCAGCCCCAGCATTTT
j_gene: TRBJ1-5
d_gene: NA
abundance: NA
v_gene: TRBV5-6
len: 13